A single sample is the source of the 31 T cell receptor beta chains below, sequenced in a study of response to subunit inactivated influenza vaccine. A single record per CDR3 protein comes from TCRdb applying MiXCR to the RT-PCR reads. The repertoire consists of under 850,000 distinct CDR3 sequences, with about a fifth occurring once and the leading ten covering around 9.9%. The specimen comprised PBMCs from blood, sampled 5 days after vaccination. The receptor source for this set is a man in his fifties who received an inactivated influenza vaccine.

This clonotype has more than one count but fewer than ten. The chain links TRBV27 to TRBJ2-2, with a weak D call TRBD1 (6 bases). CDR1 is MNHEY, CDR2 SMNVEV, per germline (reference sequence). The ends were cut back, 2 bases at V and 8 bases at J, with 12 bases in the middle. CDR3 length: 14 residues. The DNA of the CDR3 is TGTGCCAGCAGTTTAATTACCGGGACAGGGGAGCTGTTTTTT. Translation: CASSLITGTGELFF.

This clonotype was counted between two and nine times. The V gene is TRBV5-1, the J gene TRBJ1-3; D not resolved. Per the germline V gene, CDR1 is SGHRS and CDR2 is YFSETQ. The V and J ends lost 1 base and 0 bases respectively, with 11 bases between them. This CDR3 spans 16 amino acids. CDR3 DNA: TGCGCCAGCAGCTTGACTTACACGATCTCTGGAAACACCATATATTTT. Protein: CASSLTYTISGNTIYF.

V and J are TRBV6-4 and TRBJ1-1; D may be TRBD1 (5 bases). The CDR3 runs to 13 residues. Trimming left V 2 bases short and J 7 bases short, with 11 bases between. Germline-derived CDR1 and CDR2 are MRHNA and SNTAGT. The CDR3 DNA sequence: TGTGCCAGCAGTGACCAAGGGGTAGGTGAAGCTTTCTTT. Amino acids: CASSDQGVGEAFF.

This chain's CDR3 is CASSEALLAGLGEQYF. CDR3 nucleotide sequence: TGTGCCAGCAGCGAAGCACTACTAGCGGGGTTAGGAGAGCAGTACTTC. V gene TRBV7-8 combines with J gene TRBJ2-7, with 10 bases lining up with TRBD2. The CDR3 totals 16 residues. J gave up 7 bases and V 5 bases, and 14 bases lay outside the gene matches. Germline loops: CDR1 SGHVS, CDR2 FQNEAQ. The full variable domain, with the rest looked up from reference TRBV7-8 and TRBJ2-7, is GAGVSQSPRYKVAKRGQDVALRCDPISGHVSLFWYQQALGQGPEFLTYFQNEAQLDKSGLPSDRFFAERPEGSVSTLKIQRTQQEDSAVYLCASSEALLAGLGEQYFGPGTRLTVT.

This clonotype was counted between two and nine times. The genes are TRBV20-1 and TRBJ1-5; weak D call: TRBD1 (5 bases). V dropped 3 bases and J dropped 4 bases, with 25 bases sitting between them. This CDR3 contains 18 residues. Germline V CDR1 and CDR2: DFQATT, SNEGSKA (reference sequence). The CDR3 is CSARIEDIQGPGNQPQHF. In DNA, the CDR3 is TGCAGTGCTAGGATCGAGGACATTCAAGGCCCCGGGAATCAGCCCCAGCATTTT.

Ten or more counts support this clonotype. This chain links TRBV5-1 with TRBJ1-1; D is possibly TRBD1 (5 bases). The CDR3 sequence is 13 residues long. CDR1 SGHRS and CDR2 YFSETQ come from the germline V gene. Trimming left V 0 bases short and J 5 bases short, with 8 bases between. CDR3 in amino acids: CASSLVAGTEAFF. The DNA of the CDR3 is TGCGCCAGCAGCTTGGTGGCAGGGACTGAAGCTTTCTTT.

This clonotype was counted once. This rearrangement joins TRBV3-1 to TRBJ2-3, with D perhaps being TRBD1 or TRBD2 (7 bases each). Per the germline V gene, CDR1 is LGHDT and CDR2 is YNNKEL (reference sequence). V lost 1 base and J 4 bases, leaving 15 bases between the germline ends. This CDR3 has 16 amino acids. CDR3 sequence: CASSQGGAGGADTQYF. CDR3 DNA: TGTGCCAGCAGCCAAGGGGGCGCAGGGGGGGCAGATACGCAGTATTTT.

V usage is TRBV3-1 and J usage is TRBJ2-6; 10 nucleotides line up with TRBD1. J gave up 0 bases and V 5 bases, and 10 bases lay outside the gene matches. This CDR3 has 19 residues. Germline CDR1 is LGHDT and CDR2 is YNNKEL (reference sequence). The CDR3 reads CASSSSPGQGFSGANVLTF. The CDR3 bases are TGTGCCAGCAGCTCTTCTCCGGGACAGGGGTTCTCTGGGGCCAACGTCCTGACTTTC. The whole variable domain, remainder taken from reference TRBV3-1 and TRBJ2-6, is DTAVSQTPKYLVTQMGNDKSIKCEQNLGHDTMYWYKQDSKKFLKIMFSYNNKELIINETVPNRFSPKSPDKAHLNLHINSLELGDSAVYFCASSSSPGQGFSGANVLTFGAGSRLTVL.

Only a few counts were recorded for this clonotype. The gene calls are TRBV7-9 and TRBJ2-4; 8 nucleotides match TRBD1. Losses at the gene ends were 1 base for V and 11 bases for J; bases not matched to a gene: 10. This CDR3 is built from 15 residues. CDR1 and CDR2 (germline): SEHNR, FQNEAQ (reference sequence). Written as DNA, the CDR3 is TGTGCCAGCAGCTTAGTGGCAGGGGGCGATGGCCTTCAGTACTTC. Its protein is CASSLVAGGDGLQYF.

J is TRBJ2-1 and V is TRBV5-1; the match to TRBD1 covers 9 bases. V shed 4 bases, J shed 8 bases, and the junction held 7 bases outside the gene matches. This CDR3 contains 14 residues. Per the germline V gene, CDR1 is SGHRS and CDR2 is YFSETQ. Here the CDR3 reads CASSEGQGIDEQFF. In DNA form, the CDR3 reads TGCGCCAGCAGCGAGGGACAGGGCATCGATGAGCAGTTCTTC.

CDR3 sequence (DNA): TGCGCCAGCCGATTCACCGGGACAGCTGTGGGCGAGCAGTACTTC. Protein product: CASRFTGTAVGEQYF. V is TRBV5-1 and J is TRBJ2-7; 7 bases match TRBD1. Germline CDR1 is SGHRS and CDR2 is YFSETQ. The CDR3 loop spans 15 amino acids. The V and J ends lost 7 bases and 6 bases, in that order; junction bases with no gene match: 16.

The chain recombines TRBV7-9 with TRBJ2-1; D might be TRBD2 (5 bases). The V end was cut by 4 bases, the J end by 8 bases, with 18 bases between. Germline V gene sequence: CDR1 SEHNR, CDR2 FQNEAQ (reference sequence). The CDR3 length is 15 residues. The CDR3 DNA is TGTGCCAGCAGCTCTAAGGCCCTCGAGGGCGATGAGCAGTTCTTC. Residues: CASSSKALEGDEQFF. Filled out from reference TRBV7-9 and TRBJ2-1, the complete variable domain reads DTGVSQNPRHKITKRGQNVTFRCDPISEHNRLYWYRQTLGQGPEFLTYFQNEAQLEKSRLLSDRFSAERPKGSFSTLEIQRTEQGDSAMYLCASSSKALEGDEQFFGPGTRLTVL.

The CDR3 sequence is CASSLLGENQPQHF. In nucleotides, the CDR3 is TGCGCCAGCAGCTTGCTCGGGGAAAATCAGCCCCAGCATTTT. The V call is TRBV5-1, the J call TRBJ1-5; D not resolved. Germline CDR1 is SGHRS and CDR2 is YFSETQ. The V end lost 1 base, the J end lost 4 bases, and 9 bases lay between the germline ends. The CDR3 runs 14 residues. The complete variable domain, with remaining parts taken from reference TRBV5-1 and TRBJ1-5, reads KAGVTQTPRYLIKTRGQQVTLSCSPISGHRSVSWYQQTPGQGLQFLFEYFSETQRNKGNFPGRFSGRQFSNSRSEMNVSTLELGDSALYLCASSLLGENQPQHFGDGTRLSIL.

The rearrangement uses TRBV12-3 or TRBV12-4 and TRBJ1-2; D uncertain. V lost 3 bases and J lost 4, with 15 bases in between. This CDR3 has 15 amino acids. The DNA for the CDR3 is TGTGCCAGCAGTTTGAACCCAAAAGCCGGCTATGGCTACACCTTC. Encoded protein: CASSLNPKAGYGYTF.

The CDR3 sequence: CATSSPLVLTEAFF. The CDR3 DNA sequence: TGTGCCACCAGCAGTCCATTGGTACTTACTGAAGCTTTCTTT. The chain recombines TRBV15 with TRBJ1-1; D ambiguous. The CDR3 spans 14 residues. The V end lost 3 bases, the J end lost 5 bases, and 13 bases lay between the germline ends. Looked up from germline, CDR1 is LNHNV and CDR2 is YYDKDF (reference sequence).

This clonotype has a handful of counts. This rearrangement joins TRBV10-3 to TRBJ2-7, with D hard to call. Per the germline V gene, CDR1 is ENHRY and CDR2 is SYGVKD. V was trimmed by 0 bases and J by 7 bases, leaving 4 bases between them. The CDR3 consists of 11 residues. DNA of the CDR3: TGTGCCATCAGTGAGTCGCAGGAGCAGTACTTC. Its translation is CAISESQEQYF.

The chain is built from TRBV21-1 and TRBJ1-2. TRBV21-1 is noted as a pseudogene. The CDR3 has 14 amino acids. The CDR3 coding sequence is TGTGCCAGCCCCGAATCGATGATTCCGTATGGCTACACCTTC. Its protein product is CASPESMIPYGYTF.

Concerning this clonotype: This sequence may be a read error, since a much larger clone differs from it by one base. Lacking the conserved final phenylalanine or tryptophan, this CDR3 likely reflects a read error. The chain combines TRBV12-3 or TRBV12-4 with TRBJ2-7; D remains unclear. CDR3 length: 11 amino acids. Between the trimmed V and J ends, which lost 5 bases and 7 bases, there was a span of 9 bases. The CDR3 spells CASSIGPEQYL. CDR3 nucleotides: TGTGCCAGCAGTATAGGACCAGAGCAGTACTTA.

This sequence joins TRBV4-2 and TRBJ2-7; 12 nucleotides match TRBD2. V shed 3 bases, J shed 2 bases, and the junction held 5 bases outside the gene matches. CDR3 length: 16 residues. Germline CDR1 and CDR2: LGHNA and YNFKEQ. The DNA of the CDR3 is TGTGCCAGCAGCCAGTATCTAGCGGGGGGGACCTACGAGCAGTACTTC. It is translated as CASSQYLAGGTYEQYF.

The chain is built from TRBV24-1 and TRBJ2-1; TRBD2 matches 9 bases. There are 15 residues in the CDR3. Germline trimming cut 1 base from V and 6 bases from J; bases unmatched to any gene: 3. Germline CDR1 reads KGHDR; CDR2 reads SFDVKD. CDR3 in DNA: TGTGCCACCAGTGATTTTCTAGCGGGACTCAATGAGCAGTTCTTC. It is translated as CATSDFLAGLNEQFF.

This clonotype has just a few counts. The chain links TRBV7-9 to TRBJ2-7, with TRBD1 identical over 9 bases. Trimming took 1 base from V and 2 from J; bases not matched to a gene: 3. The CDR3 consists of 15 residues. Germline values: CDR1 SEHNR, CDR2 FQNEAQ (reference sequence). DNA for the CDR3: TGTGCCAGCAGCTTAGTACAGGGGGCTGCCTACGAGCAGTACTTC. It translates to CASSLVQGAAYEQYF.

This clonotype was seen a handful of times. The V call is TRBV7-2, the J call TRBJ2-7; TRBD1 aligns across 7 bases. Germline lookup yields CDR1 SGHTA and CDR2 FQGNSA. V gave up 4 bases and J gave up 6 bases; unmatched junction bases: 15. The CDR3 contains 16 residues. The CDR3 region has the DNA TGTGCCAGCAGCTGGGGACAGACCTTTCGTCGGGCCGAGCAGTACTTC. Translation gives CASSWGQTFRRAEQYF.

V is TRBV5-1 and J is TRBJ1-2, with 9 bases identical to TRBD1. CDR3 length equals 15 residues. Per germline, CDR1 SGHRS and CDR2 YFSETQ. V lost 2 bases to trimming and J lost 3 bases; unmatched junction nucleotides: 5. The CDR3 region is CASSFDRGSHYGYTF. The CDR3 DNA follows: TGCGCCAGCAGCTTCGACAGGGGGAGCCACTATGGCTACACCTTC.

In its sample, this clonotype was seen a few times. V and J are TRBV28 and TRBJ1-2; 10 nucleotides line up with TRBD1. From germline, CDR1 is MDHEN and CDR2 SYDVKM. This CDR3 spans 16 amino acids. V shed 3 bases and J 4 bases; nucleotides not matched to a gene: 8. CDR3 loop: CASSLSLTGGLYGYTF. The CDR3 nucleotides read TGTGCCAGCAGTTTGTCACTGACAGGGGGCCTCTATGGCTACACCTTC.

This clonotype was counted only a few times. V gene TRBV7-3 combines with J gene TRBJ2-3, with 10 bases aligning to TRBD2. Germline CDR1 is SGHTA and CDR2 is FQGTGA. The junction had 20 bases not matched to a gene; V was cut back by 5 bases and J by 9 bases. The CDR3 has 18 amino acids. In DNA, the CDR3 is TGTGCCAGCAGCAAAACAGGGGTGTCGGCTAGCGGGAGCCAAACGCAGTATTTT. Protein: CASSKTGVSASGSQTQYF.

Worth noting for this clonotype: One base away lies a much larger clone, so this may be a sequencing read error. The chain links TRBV12-3 or TRBV12-4 to TRBJ1-1; no clear D. Trimming pared 6 bases from V and 0 bases from J, leaving 5 bases between. The CDR3 contains 12 residues. CDR3 protein: CASREMNTEAFF. The CDR3 DNA reads TGTGCCAGCAGAGAGATGAACACTGAAGCTTTCTTT.

The chain is built from TRBV28 and TRBJ2-5; possibly TRBD2 for D (5 bases). The germline V gene has CDR1 MDHEN and CDR2 SYDVKM. The V end lost 2 bases, the J end lost 0 bases, and 7 bases lay between the germline ends. The CDR3 sequence is 14 residues long. The CDR3 here is CASSLQDYQETQYF. The CDR3 DNA follows: TGTGCCAGCAGTTTACAGGACTACCAAGAGACCCAGTACTTC.

V and J are TRBV7-9 and TRBJ2-5; TRBD1 agrees at 7 bases. Germline CDR1 and CDR2: SEHNR and FQNEAQ (reference sequence). Trimming cost V 6 bases and J 7 bases; bases outside gene matches: 14. The length of the CDR3 is 15 residues. The CDR3 here is CASSSPDRVMATQYF. In nucleotides, the CDR3 is TGTGCCAGCAGTAGCCCCGACAGGGTAATGGCGACCCAGTACTTC.

In its sample, this clonotype was seen a few times. Here the CDR3 DNA reads TGTGCCAGCAGGGATGTGGTAGATACGCAGTATTTT. Translating gives CASRDVVDTQYF. The chain employs TRBV7-9 and TRBJ2-3; D gene unclear. Germline V gives CDR1 SEHNR, CDR2 FQNEAQ (reference sequence). V was cut by 6 bases and J by 5 bases, with 9 bases left in between. This CDR3 contains 12 residues.

J is TRBJ2-3 and V is TRBV7-2; D gene uncertain. The germline CDR1 and CDR2 sequences are SGHTA and FQGNSA. This CDR3 is 15 amino acids long. Trimming cost V 5 bases and J 0 bases, with 12 bases left between them. The CDR3 DNA is TGTGCCAGCAGCGCTCGGGTGCCTAGCACAGATACGCAGTATTTT. Translated, it gives CASSARVPSTDTQYF. Based on the CDR3 plus reference TRBV7-2 and TRBJ2-3, the full variable domain is GAGVSQSPSNKVTEKGKDVELRCDPISGHTALYWYRQSLGQGLEFLIYFQGNSAPDKSGLPSDRFSAERTGGSVSTLTIQRTQQEDSAVYLCASSARVPSTDTQYFGPGTRLTVL.

This chain joins TRBV20-1 and TRBJ2-3; D possibly corresponds to TRBD1 (5 bases). V was cut by 5 bases and J by 0 bases, with 12 bases left in between. CDR3 length equals 14 residues. The germline V gene encodes CDR1 DFQATT and CDR2 SNEGSKA (reference sequence). In nucleotides, the CDR3 is TGCAGTGCTTCGACAGCCGCTAGCACAGATACGCAGTATTTT. As protein: CSASTAASTDTQYF.